A single T cell receptor beta chain is shown here with its context. Its cognate antigen is unknown. The junction differs from germline at one of its ends, possibly a read error. This record belongs to a study of blood T cells in healthy people across ages. A sample-barcoded 5' primer and a J-beta primer mix were used in a second PCR of roughly 7 to 11 cycles. Each cDNA molecule was tagged by a template-switch adaptor with 12 random nucleotides. TCRdb reprocessed the 5' RACE reads with MiXCR, giving one entry per CDR3 protein. The sample contains under 1,000,000 distinct CDR3 sequences, 35% to 50% of which appear only once. Per-sample yields of isolated PBMCs were at least 6 million. Study outcomes and limitations: Unsorted PBMC input precluded a conclusive naive versus antigen-experienced comparison. Among long-lived donors, naive CD4+ cells were more numerous and diversity higher than in aged donors.

The CDR3 loop spans 18 amino acids. The V gene's germline CDR1 is SGHTA and CDR2 FQGNSA. This sequence originates from an elderly man in good health. The chain combines TRBV7-2 with TRBJ2-3, with TRBD2 matching 8 bases. Sequenced material: blood. Here the CDR3 reads CAGSFPLRATSGIDTQYF. Here the CDR3 DNA reads TGTGCCGGCAGCTTCCCACTTCGCGCTACTAGCGGAATAGATACGCAGTATTTT.